This T cell receptor beta chain was sequenced in a study of blood T cell repertoires in COVID-19. Germline V gene lookup returns CDR1 LNHDA and CDR2 SQIVND (reference sequence). The CDR3 extends over 16 amino acids. Unmatched junction bases numbered 12, after V lost 4 bases and J lost 7 bases. This table comes from immunoSEQ multiplex PCR, and its TCRdb copy is limited to in-frame clones, with some not included. Of about 200,000 clones listed, 75% to 90% are singletons. The V call is TRBV19, the J call TRBJ2-2, with TRBD2 identical over 7 bases. This sequence originates from a man between 60 and 75 years old who had recovered from COVID-19. Specimen: peripheral blood. The CDR3 nucleotides read TGTGCCAGTAGTACGACCCGGGGCGGGAGAGGCGGGGAGCTGTTTTTT. This codes for CASSTTRGGRGGELFF.